The present T cell receptor (beta chain) was sequenced within a study of blood T cell repertoires in COVID-19. The germline gives CDR1 SGHRS, CDR2 YFSETQ. There are 12 residues in the CDR3. V lost 3 bases, J lost 5 bases, and 8 bases lay in between. Using immunoSEQ multiplex PCR, the repertoire was profiled, and TCRdb retains in-frame clones only, with some absent. The repertoire holds about 270,000 clones, under 90% seen once, with approximately 2% in the top ten. This clonotype originated in a middle-aged man with acute or convalescent COVID-19. The chain joins TRBV5-1 to TRBJ2-5, with a tentative D call TRBD1 (5 bases). The sequenced sample consisted of peripheral blood. CDR3 residues: CASSYPGETQYF. The CDR3 DNA reads as TGCGCCAGCAGCTACCCAGGGGAGACCCAGTACTTC.